The rows below give T cell receptor beta chains drawn from one sample of a study of CD8+CD57+ T cells in acquired aplastic anemia. Each CDR3 protein gets one entry after TCRdb re-called the reads with MiXCR. The data contain about 290,000 distinct CDR3 sequences, 56% of them singletons. Sequencing was performed on sorted CD4+, CD8+, or CD8+CD57+ T cells (not recorded which) from PBMCs. These receptors were obtained from a human donor with aplastic anemia. The CDR3 runs from the conserved cysteine through the conserved F or W. D genes are given only for firm matches. Rows may omit the clone size; those that give it use once, few, many or a size class.

TGTGCCAGTAGTAGGGAGCGGGAGGGCCCCAACGAGCAGTACTTC CASSREREGPNEQYF TRBV19 once 15 TRBJ2-7 TRBD2
TGCAGCGTTGAGCGCGGGCCCGGGACCCAGTACTTC CSVERGPGTQYF TRBV20-1 - 12 TRBJ2-5 -
TGTGCCAGCAGCTTCGTGGCGGATGTTGTCGGGGCCAACGTCCTGACTTTC CASSFVADVVGANVLTF TRBV7-9 few 17 TRBJ2-6 -
TGCGCCAGCAGCATTGCGAACACCGGGGAGCTGTTTTTT CASSIANTGELFF TRBV5-1 many 13 TRBJ2-2 -
TGTGCTAGCAGCTTAGTCGACCCGTCGAACACTGAAGCTTTCTTT CASSLVDPSNTEAFF TRBV7-7 - 15 TRBJ1-1 -
TGCAGTGCTAGAGTAGGGACACTAACATCACCCCTCCACTTT CSARVGTLTSPLHF TRBV20-1 - 14 TRBJ1-6 -
TGTGCCAGCAGCTTGGGCAAAAGCAATCAGCCCCAGCATTTT CASSLGKSNQPQHF TRBV5-6 few 14 TRBJ1-5 -
TGTGCCACCAGTGATCCGGGACAGTACAATGAGCAGTTCTTC CATSDPGQYNEQFF TRBV24-1 few 14 TRBJ2-1 TRBD1
TGTGCCAGCAGCGAAGGAGGGGGGTTGGGCCAAGAGACCCAGTACTTC CASSEGGGLGQETQYF TRBV12-3/TRBV12-4 few 16 TRBJ2-5 -
TGTGCCAGTAGTATGGACGCTTCGAACAATCAGCCCCAGCATTTT CASSMDASNNQPQHF TRBV19 - 15 TRBJ1-5 -
TGTGCCAGCAGTGAACTGTTTTTT CASSELFF TRBV2 - 8 TRBJ1-4 -
TGCGCCAGCAGGACTCCTTGGACGATGGAGTACTTC CASRTPWTMEYF TRBV5-1 - 12 TRBJ2-7 -
TGTGCCAGTAGTATAGTATCTAGCACCGGGGAGCTGTTTTTT CASSIVSSTGELFF TRBV19 many 14 TRBJ2-2 -
TGTGCCAGCAGTGAAGCCGATTACCCGGTGGGATTCTCCTACGAGCAGTACTTC CASSEADYPVGFSYEQYF TRBV2 - 18 TRBJ2-7 -
TGCGCCAGCAGTGAGTCGCTGGGACTAGCGGTATACAATGAGCAGTTCTTC CASSESLGLAVYNEQFF TRBV10-2 few 17 TRBJ2-1 TRBD2
TGTGCCAGCACCAGCAGACACTCCTACGAGCAGTACTTC CASTSRHSYEQYF TRBV6-5 few 13 TRBJ2-7 -
TGCAGTGCTAGACGACCGGGACTAACGTCTTCCAACGAGCAGTACTTC CSARRPGLTSSNEQYF TRBV20-1 - 16 TRBJ2-7 TRBD2
TGTGCCAGCAGCCCCGACAGGTTTCCGAGATACAATGAGCAGTTCTTC CASSPDRFPRYNEQFF TRBV7-2 - 16 TRBJ2-1 -